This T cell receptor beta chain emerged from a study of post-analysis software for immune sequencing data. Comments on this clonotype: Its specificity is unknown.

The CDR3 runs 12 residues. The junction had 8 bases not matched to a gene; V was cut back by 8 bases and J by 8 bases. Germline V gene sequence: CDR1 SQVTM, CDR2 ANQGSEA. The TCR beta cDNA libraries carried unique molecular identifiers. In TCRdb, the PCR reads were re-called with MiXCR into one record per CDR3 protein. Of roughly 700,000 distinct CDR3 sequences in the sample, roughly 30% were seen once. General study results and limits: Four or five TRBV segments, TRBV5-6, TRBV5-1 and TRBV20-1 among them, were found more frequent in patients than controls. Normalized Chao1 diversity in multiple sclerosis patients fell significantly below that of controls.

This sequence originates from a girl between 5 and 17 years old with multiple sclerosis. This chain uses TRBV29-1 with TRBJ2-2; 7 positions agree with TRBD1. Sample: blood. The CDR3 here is CSSSQGTGELFF. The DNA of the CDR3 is TGCAGCTCCTCACAGGGGACGGGGGAGCTGTTTTTT.